These 27 T cell receptor beta chains originate from one sample sequenced in a study of blood T cells in healthy people across ages. Alongside a J-beta primer mix, a sample-barcoded 5' primer served in a second PCR lasting roughly 6 to 11 cycles. TCRdb reanalysed the 5' RACE reads using MiXCR and keeps one entry per CDR3 protein. The sample yields 1.5 million to 2 million distinct CDR3 sequences, 28% seen once. Material for sequencing was blood. Receptors originate from a woman aged 25 to 39 in good health.

This clonotype was seen ten or more times. The V call is TRBV5-1, the J call TRBJ1-2; D gene uncertain. The germline gives CDR1 SGHRS, CDR2 YFSETQ. V was cut by 4 bases and J by 1 base, with 17 bases left in between. The CDR3 runs 16 residues. CDR3: CASSERRASGNYGYTF. Written as DNA, the CDR3 is TGCGCCAGCAGCGAACGGAGGGCCTCGGGTAACTATGGCTACACCTTC.

In its sample, this clonotype was seen a few times. The chain has TRBV20-1 and TRBJ1-2, with D unclear. There are 15 residues in the CDR3. Per germline, CDR1 DFQATT and CDR2 SNEGSKA (reference sequence). Deletions cut 0 bases from V and 7 bases from J, with 18 bases between. The CDR3, as DNA: TGCAGTGCTAGAGATGAAACAGTGGGGTCTTCTGGCTACACCTTC. Residues: CSARDETVGSSGYTF.

The chain has TRBV14 and TRBJ1-1; 9 bases are a match to TRBD1. V lost 4 bases, J lost 4 bases, and 7 bases stayed unmatched. This CDR3 comprises 15 residues. Germline loops: CDR1 SGHDN, CDR2 FVKESK. The chain's CDR3 is CASSRSGTGSTEAFF. For the CDR3, the DNA is TGTGCCAGCAGCCGCTCCGGGACAGGGTCCACTGAAGCTTTCTTT.

V and J are TRBV28 and TRBJ1-1; no definite D call. The CDR3 is 13 amino acids. V was shortened by 4 bases and J by 3 bases, with 9 bases between the two germline ends. Per germline, CDR1 MDHEN and CDR2 SYDVKM. Written as DNA, the CDR3 is TGTGCCAGCAGTTCCGGCTTCTACACTGAAGCTTTCTTT. Its translation: CASSSGFYTEAFF.

The chain couples TRBV20-1 to TRBJ1-5, with D maybe TRBD1 (6 bases). Trimming stripped 7 bases from V and 7 bases from J, with 17 bases between. Germline assignment: CDR1 DFQATT and CDR2 SNEGSKA (reference sequence). The CDR3 is 13 amino acids. In DNA form, the CDR3 reads TGCAGTGTTAAGGCAGGGGAGGTACAGCCCCAGCATTTT. It translates to CSVKAGEVQPQHF.

Turning to this clonotype: This CDR3 fails to terminate in the conserved phenylalanine or tryptophan, so it likely reflects a read error. The CDR3 protein is CSAQENTEAFC. The DNA for the CDR3 is TGCAGTGCCCAGGAGAACACTGAAGCTTTCTGT. The gene calls are TRBV20-1 and TRBJ1-1; D is unclear. The germline gives CDR1 DFQATT, CDR2 SNEGSKA (reference sequence). V was clipped by 6 bases and J by 1 base, with 6 bases between them. This CDR3 is 11 amino acids long.

V usage is TRBV29-1 and J usage is TRBJ1-1; no reliable D call. CDR1 is SQVTM and CDR2 is ANQGSEA in the germline V gene. V gave up 0 bases and J gave up 11 bases, with 16 bases separating them. The CDR3 loop spans 13 amino acids. As DNA, the CDR3 is TGCAGCGTTGAAGATTTTGGAGCAGGCTTGGCTTTCTTT. This sequence encodes CSVEDFGAGLAFF.

This clonotype was seen only a few times. This rearrangement joins TRBV5-1 to TRBJ2-5, with D perhaps assigned TRBD1 or TRBD2 (5 bases each). The DNA end is more similar to TRBJ2-7, so the J call may be wrong. There are 14 residues in the CDR3. Germline V gene lookup returns CDR1 SGHRS and CDR2 YFSETQ. The chain's CDR3 is CASRQGPPYYEQYF. For the CDR3, the DNA is TGCGCCAGCAGGCAGGGACCTCCCTATTACGAGCAGTACTTC.

This clonotype was seen more than once but under ten times. The CDR3 DNA follows: TGTGCTAGTGGTCCTGCCGCAGATACGCAGTATTTT. It encodes CASGPAADTQYF. The chain is built from TRBV12-5 and TRBJ2-3, with D unresolved. The germline V gene has CDR1 LGHNT and CDR2 FRNRAP. Trimming stripped 5 bases from V and 4 bases from J, with 7 bases between. The CDR3 is made up of 12 amino acids.

The V call is TRBV7-2, the J call TRBJ2-5; D could derive from TRBD1 or TRBD2 (5 bases each). The germline V gene has CDR1 SGHTA and CDR2 FQGNSA. The CDR3 length is 15 residues. The V end lost 7 bases, the J end lost 11 bases, and 26 bases lay between the germline ends. CDR3 residues: CASNSEGRPVDEQYF. CDR3 bases: TGTGCCAGCAATTCAGAGGGGCGGCCTGTGGATGAGCAGTACTTC.

This clonotype was observed at least ten times. The rearrangement joins TRBV12-3 or TRBV12-4 to TRBJ2-7; 10 nucleotides agree with TRBD2. J was trimmed by 6 bases and V by 4 bases; bases with no gene match: 6. The CDR3 loop spans 14 amino acids. Here the CDR3 reads CASSSLAGEGEQYF. The CDR3 DNA follows: TGTGCCAGCAGTTCGCTAGCGGGAGAGGGCGAGCAGTACTTC.

Concerning this clonotype itself: A much larger clone is a single base away; this may be a read error. V gene TRBV6-5 combines with J gene TRBJ2-4, with 11 nucleotides matching TRBD2. The J call is in doubt because the DNA end fits TRBJ2-7 better. CDR1 is MNHEY, CDR2 SVGAGI, per germline. This CDR3 has 15 residues. CDR3 sequence: CVSSYDPSGRYEQYF. The CDR3 region has the DNA TGTGTCAGCAGTTACGATCCTAGCGGGAGGTACGAGCAGTACTTC.

The chain joins TRBV3-1 to TRBJ1-1; unclear D gene. The CDR3 length is 13 residues. V shed 1 base and J shed 6 bases, with 9 bases lying between them. Looked up from germline, CDR1 is LGHDT and CDR2 is YNNKEL (reference sequence). CDR3 sequence reads: CASSQAGVPEAFF. Here the CDR3 DNA reads TGTGCCAGCAGCCAAGCAGGAGTACCTGAAGCTTTCTTT.

The chain recombines TRBV5-5 with TRBJ1-2; 8 nucleotides align to TRBD1. The CDR3 contains 15 residues. Germline V lookup: CDR1 SGHKS, CDR2 YYEKEE (reference sequence). Trimming cost V 4 bases and J 1 base; bases outside gene matches: 6. CDR3 loop: CASSPLDRVNYGYTF. For the CDR3, the DNA is TGTGCCAGCAGCCCACTGGACAGGGTTAACTATGGCTACACCTTC.

A few counts support this clonotype. This is likely a read error, given that the CDR3 carries no conserved phenylalanine or tryptophan at its end. This sequence joins TRBV10-3 and TRBJ2-5; 7 bases map to TRBD2. The CDR3 runs to 11 residues. Trimming cost V 6 bases and J 5 bases; bases outside gene matches: 0. Germline V gives CDR1 ENHRY, CDR2 SYGVKD. CDR3 sequence reads: CAIRGGETQYL. CDR3 bases: TGTGCCATCAGGGGGGGGGAGACCCAGTACCTC.

The rearrangement uses TRBV29-1 and TRBJ2-3; TRBD2 matches at 7 bases. CDR1 and CDR2 from the germline V gene are SQVTM and ANQGSEA. CDR3 length: 14 amino acids. With 4 bases clipped from V and 3 bases from J, the junction kept 7 bases outside the gene matches. CDR3 coding DNA: TGCAGCGTTGGTTGGACTAGTGAGACAGATACGCAGTATTTT. Its protein is CSVGWTSETDTQYF.

This clonotype was seen at least ten times. J is TRBJ2-5 and V is TRBV12-3 or TRBV12-4; 10 bases line up with TRBD1. The CDR3 has 16 residues. V gave up 3 bases and J gave up 6 bases; unmatched junction bases: 10. The CDR3 DNA sequence: TGTGCCAGCAGTTTGGACGGGACAGGGGACGAAAAGACCCAGTACTTC. Its protein is CASSLDGTGDEKTQYF.

This sequence joins TRBV7-7 and TRBJ2-3; TRBD2 agrees at 10 bases. The CDR3 spans 16 residues. The J segment lost 5 bases and the V segment lost 1 base, leaving 6 bases of the junction unmatched. CDR1 SSHAT and CDR2 FNYEAQ come from the germline V gene (reference sequence). The CDR3 loop is CASSLGASGGQDTQYF. In DNA form, the CDR3 reads TGTGCCAGCAGCTTAGGGGCTAGCGGGGGTCAAGATACGCAGTATTTT.

This clonotype was found a few times. This chain links TRBV11-2 with TRBJ2-4; D may be TRBD2 (5 bases). The DNA end favors TRBJ2-7, so the J call may be wrong. The CDR3 sequence is 14 residues long. Germline-derived CDR1 and CDR2 are SGHAT and FQNNGV. CDR3 amino acids: CASSLGRERDEQYF. The CDR3 nucleotides read TGTGCCAGCAGCTTAGGACGGGAAAGGGACGAGCAGTACTTC.

This clonotype was seen only a few times. This rearrangement joins TRBV6-5 to TRBJ2-3; D perhaps matches TRBD2 (6 bases). Germline assignment: CDR1 MNHEY and CDR2 SVGAGI. V was pared by 2 bases and J by 2 bases, with 14 bases between. The CDR3 has 16 residues. DNA of the CDR3: TGTGCCAGCAGTTACCTGGGTAGCGGACCCACAGATACGCAGTATTTT. Amino acid sequence: CASSYLGSGPTDTQYF.

V is TRBV10-3 and J is TRBJ1-5; a possible D gene is TRBD1 (5 bases). V was pared by 2 bases and J by 6 bases, with 8 bases between. The length of the CDR3 is 13 residues. The germline CDR1 and CDR2 sequences are ENHRY and SYGVKD. CDR3 DNA sequence: TGTGCCATCAGTGAGGGGGCAACTCAGCCCCAGCATTTT. Protein sequence: CAISEGATQPQHF.

CDR3: CASSYGTGGTDTQYF. CDR3 bases: TGTGCCAGCAGTTATGGGACAGGGGGCACAGATACGCAGTATTTT. The chain is built from TRBV6-5 and TRBJ2-3, with 10 nucleotides matching TRBD1. The CDR3 covers 15 residues. CDR1 is MNHEY and CDR2 is SVGAGI in the germline V gene. Trimming removed 3 bases from V and 1 base from J; junction bases left unmatched: 1.

About this clonotype itself: With a much larger clone just one base away, this may be a read error. The chain links TRBV4-1 to TRBJ2-5; D might be TRBD1 (6 bases). CDR1 is MGHRA and CDR2 is YSYEKL in the germline V gene. CDR3 length: 13 residues. The V end lost 3 bases, the J end lost 3 bases, and 8 bases lay between the germline ends. This CDR3 reads CASSHPGEETQYF. The CDR3 bases are TGCGCCAGCAGCCACCCAGGGGAAGAGACCCAGTACTTC.

This clonotype turned up a few times. The chain is built from TRBV7-2 and TRBJ1-6; 9 bases fit TRBD1. The CDR3 length is 15 residues. The ends lost 5 bases at V and 17 bases at J; junction bases unmatched: 16. Germline V gene lookup returns CDR1 SGHTA and CDR2 FQGNSA. The CDR3 sequence is CASSVEGTGSRVIHF. DNA of the CDR3: TGTGCCAGCAGCGTCGAGGGGACAGGGAGTCGTGTTATCCACTTT.

This clonotype was counted between two and nine times. V usage is TRBV5-1 and J usage is TRBJ2-3; D is unclear. V lost 0 bases, J lost 6 bases, and 5 bases lay in between. There are 12 residues in the CDR3. Germline lookup yields CDR1 SGHRS and CDR2 YFSETQ. This CDR3 reads CASSLEEDTQYF. CDR3 bases: TGCGCCAGCAGCTTGGAGGAGGATACGCAGTATTTT. Full variable domain (outside the CDR3, taken from reference TRBV5-1 and TRBJ2-3): KAGVTQTPRYLIKTRGQQVTLSCSPISGHRSVSWYQQTPGQGLQFLFEYFSETQRNKGNFPGRFSGRQFSNSRSEMNVSTLELGDSALYLCASSLEEDTQYFGPGTRLTVL.

Only a few counts were recorded for this clonotype. This sequence joins TRBV20-1 and TRBJ2-1; D tentatively fits TRBD1 or TRBD2 (5 bases each). The length of the CDR3 is 14 residues. The V and J ends lost 6 bases and 6 bases respectively, with 18 bases between them. The germline CDR1 and CDR2 sequences are DFQATT and SNEGSKA (reference sequence). CDR3 sequence: CSATGQLRANEQFF. CDR3 nucleotide sequence: TGCAGTGCCACGGGGCAGTTACGGGCCAATGAGCAGTTCTTC.

The chain combines TRBV5-1 with TRBJ2-7; D remains ambiguous. The CDR3 length is 13 residues. With 3 bases removed from V and 6 bases from J, the gap between germline ends came to 13 bases. Germline CDR1 SGHRS, CDR2 YFSETQ. DNA of the CDR3: TGCGCCAGCAGCTCAGCATTGTACTGCGAGCAGTACTTC. Protein: CASSSALYCEQYF.